The entry below describes one T cell receptor (beta chain). The antigen it recognizes is unknown. Base qualities were left out, and no much larger clone turns up one base away. This record comes from a study of blood T cells in healthy people across ages (dated by TCRdb to the mid-2010s). For the wider study: In model experiments, roughly one uniquely barcoded TCR beta cDNA molecule per two T cells was captured by template switching. Using deep sequencing normalized with unique cDNA molecular identifiers, the study measured how TCR beta repertoire diversity changes with age. The donors were divided into four age groups: young (average around 17 years), middle-aged (about 40), aged (about 60) and long-lived (roughly 88). To avoid experimental bias, donors of different ages were spread randomly across the sequencing lanes. The study analyzed two additional independent replicas of 1 million unique cDNA reads from the same blood draw for two donors, one aged 18 to 29 and one aged 80 or older.

V lost 0 bases and J lost 4 bases, and the count of bases not matched to a germline gene is 3. Inclusive of the bounding cysteine and phenylalanine, the CDR3 is 15 residues long. Just the 45-base CDR3 DNA is kept, in frame starting at base 1. Based on the germline V gene, the CDR1 and CDR2 sequences are LGHNA and YNFKEQ. The roughly 39 donors, aged about 6 to 95 years, were systemically healthy Caucasian individuals from Russia. Around 9.9 milliliters of peripheral blood were collected from each donor into EDTA-treated Vacutainer tubes. Ficoll-Paque density-gradient centrifugation was used to isolate PBMCs, with at least 6.5 million per sample. Trizol reagent was used to extract total RNA from PBMCs, with at least 6 micrograms per sample. The percentages of naive CD45RAhigh/CD27high T cells were determined by flow cytometry on a PBMC aliquot from every donor. The library was generated by 5' RACE. Instrument used: Illumina HiSeq 2500. A second about 7 to 12 cycle PCR used a sample-barcoded 5' primer and a J-beta primer mix. Each TCR beta cDNA molecule received a unique molecular identifier from a template-switch 5' adaptor carrying 12 random nucleotides. Each sample yielded at least 2.5 million CDR3-containing paired-end reads. First-strand cDNA synthesis was performed from all RNA using the Mint cDNA synthesis kit, with priming by a TRBC-specific oligonucleotide. All cDNA was treated with uracil-DNA glycosylase and then went through a first 18-cycle PCR with the universal primers M1SS and BC2_uni_R. Regarding the original processing steps: Normalization of each sample was performed by random selection of 1 million high-quality reads, each carrying a distinct molecular identifier. Reads with shared molecular identifiers were discarded instead of being binned into consensus sequences. CDR3 identification, clonotype clustering and error correction used MiTCR with a Q25 quality threshold and the strictest error-elimination algorithm. A nonparametric unseen species model with Euler transformation was used to estimate a lower bound on total TCR beta diversity. TCRdb applied fastp at Q25 and MiXCR to the public reads, then kept only in-frame beta chains. Identical CDR3 proteins give one entry, which carries the most common genes and DNA. None of the V and J calls come from the authors' own analysis; TCRdb made them. The sample has some 780,000 distinct CDR3 sequences on record, 56% of them singletons. Roughly 25% of the sample is held by the ten biggest clonotypes.

On the study overall, not on this receptor specifically: Estimates of total diversity from one million sequenced T cells were regarded as lower bounds and underestimates. Observed TCR beta diversity per million T cells fell roughly linearly with age, and a significant reduction was already apparent by age around 40. Observed TCR beta diversity correlated strongly with the percentage of naive T cells measured by flow cytometry. The CMV infection status of donors was not known, potentially confounding age-related changes in expanded clonotypes. Bulk unsorted PBMC profiling prevented conclusive comparison of naive and antigen-experienced compartments. Compared with the aged group, the long-lived group had more naive CD4+ T cells, fewer expanded clones and increased TCR diversity, a pattern suggesting age selection.

The clonotype originates from a man aged 35 to 55 in good health. Sequences were obtained from blood. Recombination joined TRBV4-2 with TRBJ2-1; 7 central nucleotides agree with TRBD2. The CDR3 amino acid sequence is: CASSQESAGYNEQFF. The nucleotide sequence reads TGTGCCAGCAGCCAAGAGTCAGCGGGGTACAATGAGCAGTTCTTC.